The 30 T cell receptor beta chains in this list originate from one sample, sequenced in a study of shared clonotypes between healthy human individuals. The protocol was immunoSEQ multiplex PCR, while the TCRdb copy is restricted to in-frame clones and leaves out a portion. This table holds some 2,000,000 clones, 85% to 95% found once. Naivety among CD8 cells was defined by CD45RO negativity and positive CCR7 selection, thereby excluding terminally differentiated effector memory CD45RA+ cells. Sequenced material: naive CD8+ T cells sorted from blood. The source of these receptors is a man in his late teens or twenties in good health.

The sample holds one count of this clone. The J gene is TRBJ1-2, the V gene TRBV2, with D unresolved. Trimming removed 10 bases from V and 3 bases from J, with 15 bases in between. This CDR3 spans 13 amino acids. From germline, CDR1 is SNHLY and CDR2 FYNNEI. CDR3 sequence (DNA): TGTGCCACCCAGGTGACTGGCGACTATGGCTACACCTTC. Its translation is CATQVTGDYGYTF.

The V call is TRBV13, the J call TRBJ1-5, with D maybe TRBD1 (5 bases). The V end lost 2 bases, the J end lost 10 bases, and 18 bases lay between the germline ends. Germline lookup yields CDR1 PRHDT and CDR2 FYEKMQ (reference sequence). This CDR3 has 15 residues. CDR3 coding DNA: TGTGCCAGCAGCTTAACAGGACACCCTGGAGCACCCCAGCATTTT. Translating gives CASSLTGHPGAPQHF.

In the case of this clone: At the DNA level, this CDR3 is encoded by other sequences in the same sample as well. This chain connects TRBV5-6 to TRBJ1-1; D gene uncertain. The CDR3 has 13 amino acids. Per the germline V gene, CDR1 is SGHDT and CDR2 is YYEEEE. Trimming took 0 bases from V and 5 from J, leaving 8 bases between them. CDR3 DNA sequence: TGTGCCAGCAGCTTGGGGGCCGGGACTGAAGCTTTCTTT. Its translation: CASSLGAGTEAFF.

The chain joins TRBV7-8 to TRBJ2-7, with D unresolved. CDR3 length: 15 amino acids. Looked up from germline, CDR1 is SGHVS and CDR2 is FQNEAQ. The V and J ends lost 0 bases and 2 bases respectively, with 11 bases between them. CDR3 bases: TGTGCCAGCAGCTTAGCGGTCACAGATACCTACGAGCAGTACTTC. Amino acids: CASSLAVTDTYEQYF. Complete variable domain (other parts from reference TRBV7-8 and TRBJ2-7): GAGVSQSPRYKVAKRGQDVALRCDPISGHVSLFWYQQALGQGPEFLTYFQNEAQLDKSGLPSDRFFAERPEGSVSTLKIQRTQQEDSAVYLCASSLAVTDTYEQYFGPGTRLTVT.

The chain employs TRBV27 and TRBJ2-5; D is ambiguous. The J call may be in error: the DNA end matches TRBJ2-7 better. From germline, CDR1 is MNHEY and CDR2 SMNVEV (reference sequence). The CDR3 is made up of 12 amino acids. The CDR3 protein is CASSLGLGEQYF. DNA for the CDR3: TGTGCCAGCAGTTTAGGGCTAGGCGAGCAGTACTTC.

The chain uses TRBV9 and TRBJ1-2; TRBD1 aligns across 8 bases. Germline V gene lookup returns CDR1 SGDLS and CDR2 YYNGEE. The CDR3 sequence is 13 residues long. The trim removed 3 bases at V and 7 bases at J, leaving 5 bases unmatched. DNA for the CDR3: TGTGCCAGCAGCGAGATGACAGGGGTTGGCTACACCTTC. The encoded protein is CASSEMTGVGYTF.

The J gene is TRBJ1-1, the V gene TRBV7-2; D unclear. Germline V CDR1 and CDR2: SGHTA, FQGNSA. The V end was cut by 5 bases, the J end by 0 bases, with 16 bases between. There are 16 residues in the CDR3. CDR3 nucleotide sequence: TGTGCCAGCAGCCCCCATGGCACCCTCCTGAACACTGAAGCTTTCTTT. Translating gives CASSPHGTLLNTEAFF. Drawing the rest from reference TRBV7-2 and TRBJ1-1, the complete variable domain is GAGVSQSPSNKVTEKGKDVELRCDPISGHTALYWYRQSLGQGLEFLIYFQGNSAPDKSGLPSDRFSAERTGGSVSTLTIQRTQQEDSAVYLCASSPHGTLLNTEAFFGQGTRLTVV.

This chain uses TRBV27 with TRBJ1-1; a weak D match, TRBD1 (6 bases). V lost 5 bases and J lost 5, with 12 bases in between. Germline CDR1 and CDR2: MNHEY and SMNVEV (reference sequence). The CDR3 is 13 residues long. This CDR3 is CASSRHQGTEAFF. The CDR3 nucleotides read TGTGCCAGCAGTCGTCACCAGGGGACTGAAGCTTTCTTT.

The chain is built from TRBV11-3 and TRBJ1-4; unclear D gene. The CDR3 loop spans 14 amino acids. Germline V lookup: CDR1 SGHNT, CDR2 YENEEA. V was trimmed by 3 bases and J by 6 bases, leaving 11 bases between them. The CDR3 protein is CASSFIGLDEKLFF. CDR3 nucleotides: TGTGCCAGCAGCTTCATAGGGCTCGATGAAAAACTGTTTTTT.

As concerns this clone: Other DNA sequences within the sample encode an identical CDR3. The chain links TRBV19 to TRBJ2-3; D may be TRBD2 (5 bases). Trimming removed 5 bases from V and 4 bases from J, with 7 bases in between. CDR3 length: 12 amino acids. Germline CDR1 is LNHDA and CDR2 is SQIVND (reference sequence). CDR3: CASSWGADTQYF. The CDR3 DNA is TGTGCCAGTAGTTGGGGAGCAGATACGCAGTATTTT. Full variable domain (missing parts from reference TRBV19 and TRBJ2-3): DGGITQSPKYLFRKEGQNVTLSCEQNLNHDAMYWYRQDPGQGLRLIYYSQIVNDFQKGDIAEGYSVSREKKESFPLTVTSAQKNPTAFYLCASSWGADTQYFGPGTRLTVL.

The J gene is TRBJ2-7, the V gene TRBV5-8; 7 bases map to TRBD1. With 0 bases clipped from V and 4 bases from J, the junction kept 7 bases outside the gene matches. Per germline, CDR1 SGHTS and CDR2 YDEGEE. CDR3 size: 15 residues. This CDR3 reads CASSLASRGSYEQYF. The CDR3 DNA sequence: TGTGCCAGCAGCTTGGCCAGCAGGGGGTCTTACGAGCAGTACTTC.

Concerning this clone: Other nucleotide sequences from this sample produce the same CDR3. The chain employs TRBV9 and TRBJ2-7; 12 bases are shared with TRBD2. The CDR3 has 14 amino acids. J lost 4 bases, V lost 2 bases, and 1 base had no gene match. The germline gives CDR1 SGDLS, CDR2 YYNGEE. The DNA for the CDR3 is TGTGCCAGCAGCGTTACTAGCGGGGGGTACGAGCAGTACTTC. It yields the protein CASSVTSGGYEQYF.

V gene TRBV2 combines with J gene TRBJ2-1; D gene unclear. Germline CDR1 is SNHLY and CDR2 is FYNNEI. The V and J ends lost 4 bases and 0 bases respectively, with 10 bases between them. The CDR3 length is 15 residues. CDR3 coding DNA: TGTGCCAGCAGTGTCGGCGACGGCTCCTACAATGAGCAGTTCTTC. It encodes CASSVGDGSYNEQFF.

The chain couples TRBV4-2 to TRBJ2-7; tentatively, D is TRBD2 (6 bases). The CDR3 contains 14 residues. V was trimmed by 4 bases and J by 2 bases, leaving 12 bases between them. Germline CDR1 and CDR2: LGHNA and YNFKEQ. The CDR3 DNA is TGTGCCAGCAGCCCGGGACTGGGTCCCTACGAGCAGTACTTC. Protein sequence: CASSPGLGPYEQYF.

V and J are TRBV7-9 and TRBJ1-1; D may be TRBD1 (6 bases). This CDR3 is built from 16 residues. V shed 4 bases and J shed 0 bases, with 15 bases lying between them. Germline CDR1 is SEHNR and CDR2 is FQNEAQ (reference sequence). The CDR3, as DNA: TGTGCCAGCAGCTCTCCGGCGGGGGGGCTGAACACTGAAGCTTTCTTT. Amino acids: CASSSPAGGLNTEAFF.

The rearrangement uses TRBV15 and TRBJ2-7; TRBD1 matches at 7 bases. In germline, CDR1 is LNHNV, CDR2 YYDKDF (reference sequence). This CDR3 region has 15 residues. Trimming cost V 1 base and J 2 bases; bases outside gene matches: 5. Here the CDR3 DNA reads TGTGCCACCAGCAGAGTCTCGACAGGGACCTACGAGCAGTACTTC. Translation gives CATSRVSTGTYEQYF.

The rearrangement joins TRBV27 to TRBJ2-2, with D perhaps TRBD1 (6 bases). V was clipped by 6 bases and J by 6 bases, with 14 bases between them. This CDR3 is 14 amino acids long. In germline, CDR1 is MNHEY, CDR2 SMNVEV (reference sequence). DNA of the CDR3: TGTGCCAGCAGCAACAGGGTTACGGCCGGGGAGCTGTTTTTT. Translation gives CASSNRVTAGELFF.

The gene calls are TRBV14 and TRBJ2-1; 10 positions agree with TRBD1. CDR3 length: 18 amino acids. The germline V gene has CDR1 SGHDN and CDR2 FVKESK. Unmatched junction bases numbered 10, after V lost 1 base and J lost 4 bases. CDR3 protein: CASSQGSSGTGVYNEQFF. CDR3 bases: TGTGCCAGCAGCCAAGGGTCGTCGGGGACAGGGGTATACAATGAGCAGTTCTTC.

The chain employs TRBV7-9 and TRBJ2-5, with 11 bases matching TRBD1. Germline-derived CDR1 and CDR2 are SEHNR and FQNEAQ (reference sequence). V lost 4 bases, J lost 5 bases, and 6 bases stayed unmatched. The CDR3 extends over 15 amino acids. CDR3 sequence reads: CASSSLDRGLETQYF. The CDR3 DNA is TGTGCCAGCAGCTCGTTGGACAGGGGGCTGGAGACCCAGTACTTC.

The genes are TRBV2 and TRBJ2-7, with TRBD2 as a possible D gene (5 bases). The CDR3 spans 13 residues. CDR1 and CDR2 (germline): SNHLY, FYNNEI. V lost 6 bases, J lost 3 bases, and 12 bases lay in between. CDR3 nucleotide sequence: TGTGCCAGCAGAGGAGCGGCCAACTACGAGCAGTACTTC. Amino acid sequence: CASRGAANYEQYF.

Notes on this clone: The same CDR3 can be traced to other DNA sequences in this sample. The J gene is TRBJ1-4, the V gene TRBV2; D call uncertain. CDR3 length: 11 residues. The germline V and J ends were trimmed by 4 bases and 8 bases, with 5 bases remaining between them. Germline CDR1 and CDR2: SNHLY and FYNNEI. In DNA, the CDR3 is TGTGCCAGCAGTGTGGGAGAAAAACTGTTTTTT. Amino acids: CASSVGEKLFF. Based on the CDR3 plus reference TRBV2 and TRBJ1-4, the full variable domain is EPEVTQTPSHQVTQMGQEVILRCVPISNHLYFYWYRQILGQKVEFLVSFYNNEISEKSEIFDDQFSVERPDGSNFTLKIRSTKLEDSAMYFCASSVGEKLFFGSGTQLSVL.

This CDR3 reads CASSPEGRGDTQYF. The CDR3 region has the DNA TGTGCCAGCAGCCCCGAGGGGCGCGGTGATACGCAGTATTTT. This rearrangement joins TRBV14 to TRBJ2-3; D might be TRBD1 or TRBD2, each matching 5 bases. Trimming shortened V by 4 bases and J by 6 bases, and 14 bases separated the two germline ends. The germline CDR1 and CDR2 sequences are SGHDN and FVKESK. The CDR3 is 14 residues long.

The V gene is TRBV7-3, the J gene TRBJ2-1; weak D call: TRBD1 (5 bases). Germline lookup yields CDR1 SGHTA and CDR2 FQGTGA. V was pared by 5 bases and J by 5 bases, with 16 bases between. This CDR3 is built from 15 residues. CDR3 nucleotides: TGTGCCAGCAGCCTTGTTGGGGCTGTAAACAATGAGCAGTTCTTC. Translated, it gives CASSLVGAVNNEQFF. The whole variable domain, filled in from reference TRBV7-3 and TRBJ2-1, reads GAGVSQTPSNKVTEKGKYVELRCDPISGHTALYWYRQSLGQGPEFLIYFQGTGAADDSGLPNDRFFAVRPEGSVSTLKIQRTERGDSAVYLCASSLVGAVNNEQFFGPGTRLTVL.

Points on this clone: Within the sample, other DNA sequences also encode this same CDR3. As DNA, the CDR3 is TGTGCCAGCAGCTTGGGCAATGAGCAGTTCTTC. Amino acids: CASSLGNEQFF. The genes are TRBV7-9 and TRBJ2-1; D is uncertain. CDR1 and CDR2 (germline): SEHNR, FQNEAQ (reference sequence). The CDR3 has 11 amino acids. Between the trimmed V and J ends, which lost 3 bases and 6 bases, there was a span of 3 bases.

The genes are TRBV2 and TRBJ1-2; no clear D. Germline assignment: CDR1 SNHLY and CDR2 FYNNEI. The CDR3 sequence is 11 residues long. Trimming cost V 7 bases and J 8 bases, with 11 bases left between them. CDR3 loop: CASKEVYGYTF. CDR3 DNA sequence: TGTGCCAGCAAGGAGGTTTACGGCTACACCTTC.

This chain connects TRBV4-1 to TRBJ2-7; 9 nucleotides line up with TRBD1. Germline CDR1 MGHRA, CDR2 YSYEKL. The CDR3 spans 17 residues. After removal of 3 bases from V and 2 bases from J, the junction contained 11 bases not matched to a gene. Here the CDR3 reads CASSQMLETGGTYEQYF. The DNA for the CDR3 is TGCGCCAGCAGCCAGATGCTAGAGACAGGGGGAACCTACGAGCAGTACTTC.

In its sample, this clone was seen once. V is TRBV2 and J is TRBJ2-5, with D hard to call. The V end lost 3 bases, the J end lost 4 bases, and 6 bases lay between the germline ends. CDR1 is SNHLY, CDR2 FYNNEI, per germline. This CDR3 is built from 12 residues. DNA of the CDR3: TGTGCCAGCAGTGACGAAGGAGAGACCCAGTACTTC. Encoded protein: CASSDEGETQYF.

The V gene is TRBV7-3, the J gene TRBJ1-4; no reliable D call. With 5 bases removed from V and 7 bases from J, the gap between germline ends came to 14 bases. Per the germline V gene, CDR1 is SGHTA and CDR2 is FQGTGA. The CDR3 is 14 amino acids. The CDR3 DNA reads as TGTGCCAGCAGCCCACGAAGGGTAGGTGAAAAACTGTTTTTT. Its protein is CASSPRRVGEKLFF. The entire variable domain, with the rest obtained from reference TRBV7-3 and TRBJ1-4, is as follows: GAGVSQTPSNKVTEKGKYVELRCDPISGHTALYWYRQSLGQGPEFLIYFQGTGAADDSGLPNDRFFAVRPEGSVSTLKIQRTERGDSAVYLCASSPRRVGEKLFFGSGTQLSVL.

This clone was detected only once. The chain links TRBV9 to TRBJ2-7, with TRBD2 matching 10 bases. The CDR3 spans 15 residues. Germline trimming cut 3 bases from V and 2 bases from J; bases unmatched to any gene: 5. Germline V gene data show CDR1 as SGDLS and CDR2 as YYNGEE. The CDR3 loop is CASSGGLALTYEQYF. The CDR3 region has the DNA TGTGCCAGCAGCGGGGGACTAGCGTTAACCTACGAGCAGTACTTC.

This clone was counted a single time. The chain couples TRBV6-1 to TRBJ2-7; D not resolved. Germline CDR1 MNHNS, CDR2 SASEGT. The germline V and J ends were trimmed by 4 bases and 2 bases, with 15 bases remaining between them. The CDR3 spans 15 residues. CDR3 protein: CASSVIPELTYEQYF. In DNA, the CDR3 is TGTGCCAGCAGTGTTATTCCGGAACTAACCTACGAGCAGTACTTC.